The 5 T cell receptor beta chains given below trace back to one sample, sequenced in a study of PD-L1 blockade in urothelial cancer. Time point: pretreatment peripheral blood. Profiled with immunoSEQ multiplex PCR; TCRdb holds only in-frame clones, not every one. This table has 60,000 to 75,000 clones, more than 75% appearing once. The sample here was PBMCs, taken around atezolizumab (anti-PD-L1) treatment. Receptor source: a man in his 60s with urothelial cancer.

The chain joins TRBV25-1 to TRBJ2-1, with 9 bases lining up with TRBD1. Germline values: CDR1 MGHDK, CDR2 SYGVNS. Trimming took 3 bases from V and 7 from J; bases not matched to a gene: 4. CDR3 size: 14 residues. The CDR3 nucleotides read TGTGCCAGCAGTGAGATCGGGACAGGGAATGAGCAGTTCTTC. Residues: CASSEIGTGNEQFF.

This sequence joins TRBV6-1 and TRBJ1-3, with 7 bases lining up with TRBD1. CDR3 length: 15 amino acids. V shed 6 bases, J shed 0 bases, and the junction held 5 bases outside the gene matches. Germline CDR1 and CDR2: MNHNS and SASEGT. The CDR3 coding sequence is TGTGCCAGCAGGGCGGGACAGAGCTCTGGAAACACCATATATTTT. It yields the protein CASRAGQSSGNTIYF.

The V and J genes are TRBV6-1 and TRBJ2-3; 7 bases match TRBD1. Germline-derived CDR1 and CDR2 are MNHNS and SASEGT. V lost 2 bases to trimming and J lost 2 bases; unmatched junction nucleotides: 4. The length of the CDR3 is 15 residues. The CDR3 region is CASSEMTGPTDTQYF. In nucleotides, the CDR3 is TGTGCCAGCAGTGAAATGACAGGGCCCACAGATACGCAGTATTTT.

The chain couples TRBV7-2 to TRBJ1-2; no clear D. The V gene's germline CDR1 is SGHTA and CDR2 FQGNSA. Trimming removed 1 base from V and 4 bases from J, with 10 bases in between. The CDR3 runs 14 residues. The CDR3 DNA follows: TGTGCCAGCAGCTTAGGAGGTATGAGCTATGGCTACACCTTC. Translating gives CASSLGGMSYGYTF.

The rearrangement uses TRBV29-1 and TRBJ2-1, with 7 bases that match TRBD1. Germline V CDR1 and CDR2: SQVTM, ANQGSEA. CDR3 length: 13 residues. V lost 7 bases and J lost 6; bases outside the gene matches: 9. CDR3 sequence (DNA): TGCAGCGCCCAGGGGGTGGGGATCAATGAGCAGTTCTTC. Residues: CSAQGVGINEQFF.